This T cell receptor (beta chain) was recorded in a study of shared T cell receptors in the human thymus. Assay: immunoSEQ multiplex PCR; the TCRdb copy retains only in-frame clones and omits some. The repertoire holds more than 550,000 clones, with around 87% as singletons. The length of the CDR3 is 14 residues. In germline, CDR1 is SNHLY, CDR2 FYNNEI. V gave up 10 bases and J gave up 9 bases, with 19 bases separating them. In addition, the sample was reused for a study of human thymus T cells. This second report adds: All donors were healthy Finnish infants who were undergoing corrective surgery to treat congenital heart defects. Thymic and blood repertoires appeared to display a bias in their usage of V and J genes. Related research described thymic repertoires that were highly overlapping among unrelated individuals.

This TCR came from a boy less than two years old with a congenital heart defect. The chain combines TRBV2 with TRBJ1-6; D gene uncertain. The sequenced sample consisted of thymocytes. CDR3 nucleotide sequence: TGTGCCACCCCCGGGAAGGCTGTGGGTTCACCCCTCCACTTT. As protein: CATPGKAVGSPLHF.